This TCR beta chain originates from a study of T cell repertoires in cytomegalovirus infection. Study-wide context: Signatures in public TCR beta sequences pointed to both CMV infection and matching HLA type.

TCRdb reprocessed the reads via MiXCR and lists one record per CDR3 protein. The table shows some 700,000 distinct CDR3 sequences, with around 30% occurring only once. Points on this clonotype: Its antigen is undetermined.

Per the germline V gene, CDR1 is SGHTA and CDR2 is FQGNSA. The CDR3 is 15 residues long. V lost 4 bases and J 1 base, leaving 13 bases between the germline ends. The chain links TRBV7-2 to TRBJ1-2; D is perhaps TRBD1 (6 bases). The TCR sequence derives from a human donor in good health (CMV status not recorded). Some clones in this sample may be carry-over from other donors' samples. Sequencing used cultured PBMCs, obtained from culture after CMV antigen stimulation. The CDR3: CASSSGQLNNYGYTF. The CDR3 DNA is TGTGCCAGCAGCTCCGGACAGCTCAATAACTATGGCTACACCTTC.